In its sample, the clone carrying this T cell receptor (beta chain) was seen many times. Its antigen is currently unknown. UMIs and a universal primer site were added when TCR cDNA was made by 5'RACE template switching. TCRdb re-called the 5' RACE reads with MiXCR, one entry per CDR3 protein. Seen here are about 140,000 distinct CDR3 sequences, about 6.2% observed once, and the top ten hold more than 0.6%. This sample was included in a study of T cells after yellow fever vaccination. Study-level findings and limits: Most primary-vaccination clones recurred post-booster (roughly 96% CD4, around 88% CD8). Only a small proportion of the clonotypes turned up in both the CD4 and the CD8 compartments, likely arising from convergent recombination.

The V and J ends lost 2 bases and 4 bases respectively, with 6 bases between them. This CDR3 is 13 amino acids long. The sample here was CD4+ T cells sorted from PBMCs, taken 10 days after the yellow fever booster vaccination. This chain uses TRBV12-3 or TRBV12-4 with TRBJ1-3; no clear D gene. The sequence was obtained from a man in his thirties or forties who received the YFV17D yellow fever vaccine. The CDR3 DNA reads TGTGCCAGCAGTTTATTTCTGGGAAACACCATATATTTT. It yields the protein CASSLFLGNTIYF.